The 26 T cell receptor beta chains below come from one sample, sequenced in a study of OX40 agonist ivuxolimab in advanced cancers. The protocol was immunoSEQ multiplex PCR, while the TCRdb copy is restricted to in-frame clones and leaves out a portion. The sample gives more than 12,000 clones, just under 90% of which show up once; about 6.3% is in the top ten. Sequenced here: CD4+ or CD8+ T cells sorted from blood, sampled in a trial of the OX40 agonist ivuxolimab. All receptors derive from an adult with an advanced solid tumor such as melanoma, head and neck, liver or kidney cancer.

The rearrangement links TRBV10-3 to TRBJ1-2; 10 bases map to TRBD1. The germline V gene has CDR1 ENHRY and CDR2 SYGVKD. CDR3 size: 15 residues. After removal of 6 bases from V and 7 bases from J, the junction contained 11 bases not matched to a gene. This CDR3 is CAISDPRQGAGGYTF. The CDR3 DNA sequence: TGTGCCATCAGCGATCCCCGACAGGGGGCAGGTGGCTACACCTTC.

The rearrangement joins TRBV21-1 to TRBJ2-7; the tabulated D call, TRBD1, remains unverified against the DNA. TRBV21-1 is designated a pseudogene. The CDR3 consists of 16 residues. CDR3 sequence reads: CASSKAQGDFGYEQYF. CDR3 coding DNA: TGTGCCAGCAGCAAAGCGCAGGGGGACTTCGGGTACGAGCAGTACTTC.

V usage is TRBV7-2 and J usage is TRBJ2-1; TRBD2 agrees at 8 bases. V dropped 1 base and J dropped 5; count of bases not matched to a gene: 13. The CDR3 has 18 residues. Germline-derived CDR1 and CDR2 are SGHTA and FQGNSA. CDR3 DNA: TGTGCCAGCAGCTTAGATTCTTTGGGAGCGGGGGAAGACAATGAGCAGTTCTTC. It encodes CASSLDSLGAGEDNEQFF.

V usage is TRBV18 and J usage is TRBJ2-2; 9 bases map to TRBD2. CDR1 is KGHSH and CDR2 is LQKENI in the germline V gene. The CDR3 totals 15 residues. Trimming took 3 bases from V and 1 from J; bases not matched to a gene: 0. This chain's CDR3 is CASSPTSGNTGELFF. The CDR3 DNA reads TGTGCCAGCTCACCGACTAGCGGGAACACCGGGGAGCTGTTTTTT. Drawing the rest from reference TRBV18 and TRBJ2-2, the complete variable domain is NAGVMQNPRHLVRRRGQEARLRCSPMKGHSHVYWYRQLPEEGLKFMVYLQKENIIDESGMPKERFSAEFPKEGPSILRIQQVVRGDSAAYFCASSPTSGNTGELFFGEGSRLTVL.

The chain uses TRBV5-6 and TRBJ1-2; 7 bases match TRBD1. In germline, CDR1 is SGHDT, CDR2 YYEEEE. V lost 2 bases and J lost 0; bases outside the gene matches: 16. The CDR3 totals 19 residues. CDR3 protein: CASSFRGEGTAYTNYGYTF. The CDR3 DNA is TGTGCCAGCAGCTTTCGGGGAGAGGGGACAGCCTATACTAACTATGGCTACACCTTC.

The chain combines TRBV5-1 with TRBJ2-1; TRBD1 is a possible D gene (5 bases). The CDR3 contains 15 residues. CDR1 is SGHRS, CDR2 YFSETQ, per germline. V gave up 0 bases and J gave up 4 bases, with 11 bases separating them. As DNA, the CDR3 is TGCGCCAGCAGCTTGGGAACAGGTCGGTACAATGAGCAGTTCTTC. Translating gives CASSLGTGRYNEQFF. The whole variable domain, filled in from reference TRBV5-1 and TRBJ2-1, reads KAGVTQTPRYLIKTRGQQVTLSCSPISGHRSVSWYQQTPGQGLQFLFEYFSETQRNKGNFPGRFSGRQFSNSRSEMNVSTLELGDSALYLCASSLGTGRYNEQFFGPGTRLTVL.

With respect to this clone: Additional DNA sequences in this sample encode the identical CDR3. The V gene is TRBV20-1, the J gene TRBJ1-1; unclear D gene. Trimming took off 5 bases at V and 0 bases at J, with 4 bases between the two ends. This CDR3 contains 11 residues. Germline CDR1 DFQATT, CDR2 SNEGSKA (reference sequence). CDR3 nucleotide sequence: TGCAGTGCTTCCCTGAACACTGAAGCTTTCTTT. Protein: CSASLNTEAFF.

CDR3 protein: CASSFPGTEYGYTF. CDR3 DNA: TGTGCCAGCAGCTTCCCCGGGACGGAGTATGGCTACACCTTC. This rearrangement joins TRBV5-6 to TRBJ1-2, with D possibly matching TRBD1 (5 bases). The germline CDR1 and CDR2 sequences are SGHDT and YYEEEE. This CDR3 has 14 amino acids. V dropped 2 bases and J dropped 5 bases, with 13 bases sitting between them.

V usage is TRBV7-9 and J usage is TRBJ2-3, with a possible D match to TRBD2 (5 bases). The V end was cut by 6 bases, the J end by 5 bases, with 15 bases between. This CDR3 spans 14 amino acids. CDR1 and CDR2 (germline): SEHNR, FQNEAQ (reference sequence). Here the CDR3 reads CASSYDYVEDTQYF. The DNA for the CDR3 is TGTGCCAGCAGTTACGACTACGTCGAAGATACGCAGTATTTT.

The gene calls are TRBV5-1 and TRBJ1-1; perhaps TRBD1 as D (5 bases). The germline V gene encodes CDR1 SGHRS and CDR2 YFSETQ. Deletions cut 4 bases from V and 1 base from J, with 11 bases between. The CDR3 runs 14 residues. The CDR3 DNA is TGCGCCAGCAGCCATGACAGAGAGAACACTGAAGCTTTCTTT. Protein: CASSHDRENTEAFF.

The CDR3 spells CASSYPVDGYTF. DNA of the CDR3: TGTGCCAGCAGTTACCCCGTGGATGGCTACACCTTC. The chain joins TRBV6-6 to TRBJ1-2; D remains ambiguous. Germline CDR1 MNHNY, CDR2 SVGAGI (reference sequence). Deletions cut 2 bases from V and 6 bases from J, with 7 bases between. CDR3 length: 12 residues.

The gene calls are TRBV7-9 and TRBJ2-7, with D tentatively TRBD2 (7 bases). There are 15 residues in the CDR3. The ends were cut back, 5 bases at V and 0 bases at J, with 14 bases in the middle. CDR1 is SEHNR and CDR2 is FQNEAQ in the germline V gene (reference sequence). The CDR3 nucleotides are TGTGCCAGCAGCGGGGGGGACATATTCTCCTACGAGCAGTACTTC. It specifies CASSGGDIFSYEQYF. The full variable domain, completed using reference TRBV7-9 and TRBJ2-7, is DTGVSQNPRHKITKRGQNVTFRCDPISEHNRLYWYRQTLGQGPEFLTYFQNEAQLEKSRLLSDRFSAERPKGSFSTLEIQRTEQGDSAMYLCASSGGDIFSYEQYFGPGTRLTVT.

The chain carries TRBV4-1 and TRBJ2-1; no clear D. V was shortened by 1 base and J by 4 bases, with 14 bases between the two germline ends. CDR3 length: 16 amino acids. The V gene's germline CDR1 is MGHRA and CDR2 YSYEKL. CDR3 nucleotides: TGCGCCAGCAGCCAAGTAAACATGGTCAGTTACAATGAGCAGTTCTTC. Its protein product is CASSQVNMVSYNEQFF.

The chain joins TRBV11-2 to TRBJ1-4, with 9 bases aligning to TRBD1. The CDR3 totals 14 residues. The J segment lost 10 bases and the V segment lost 5 bases, leaving 8 bases of the junction unmatched. Germline CDR1 and CDR2: SGHAT and FQNNGV. The CDR3 region has the DNA TGTGCCAGCAGCCCGGGACAGGGAGGCCGAAAACTGTTTTTT. This encodes CASSPGQGGRKLFF.

The chain couples TRBV13 to TRBJ2-2, with D uncertain. The germline CDR1 and CDR2 sequences are PRHDT and FYEKMQ (reference sequence). The CDR3 is 17 residues long. Trimming took 0 bases from V and 0 from J, leaving 11 bases between them. As DNA, the CDR3 is TGTGCCAGCAGCTTAGGATCAGGCGGACCGAACACCGGGGAGCTGTTTTTT. Protein sequence: CASSLGSGGPNTGELFF.

The chain has TRBV7-8 and TRBJ1-5, with no clear D. Trimming pared 2 bases from V and 6 bases from J, leaving 17 bases between. Germline loops: CDR1 SGHVS, CDR2 FQNEAQ. This CDR3 spans 16 amino acids. In DNA form, the CDR3 reads TGTGCCAGCAGCTTATCGGTGGGTGTCAGATTTCAGCCCCAGCATTTT. This gives the protein CASSLSVGVRFQPQHF.

V usage is TRBV18 and J usage is TRBJ2-7; D gene ambiguous. V shed 6 bases and J shed 0 bases, with 15 bases lying between them. Germline V CDR1 and CDR2: KGHSH, LQKENI. There are 15 residues in the CDR3. CDR3 in DNA: TGTGCCAGCTCCCTTCTAGGCATCACCTCCTACGAGCAGTACTTC. Translating gives CASSLLGITSYEQYF.

The CDR3 DNA reads TGTGCCAGCAGTTCTCAACAGGGTCAAGAGACCCAGTACTTC. Encoded protein: CASSSQQGQETQYF. The genes are TRBV2 and TRBJ2-5, with D perhaps matching TRBD1 (6 bases). Germline CDR1 SNHLY, CDR2 FYNNEI. Trimming stripped 5 bases from V and 2 bases from J, with 12 bases between. The CDR3 is 14 amino acids.

The genes are TRBV2 and TRBJ2-1, with 7 bases lining up with TRBD2. Germline lookup yields CDR1 SNHLY and CDR2 FYNNEI. Trimming at V came to 7 bases and at J to 8 bases, leaving 8 bases not matched to a gene. The CDR3 is made up of 13 amino acids. The CDR3 sequence is CASIGEGGDEQFF. Here the CDR3 DNA reads TGTGCCAGCATTGGGGAGGGCGGCGATGAGCAGTTCTTC.

This chain links TRBV5-1 with TRBJ2-7; D ambiguous. Trimming removed 7 bases from V and 3 bases from J, with 14 bases in between. Germline assignment: CDR1 SGHRS and CDR2 YFSETQ. The CDR3 spans 13 residues. CDR3 nucleotide sequence: TGCGCCAGCGGCCAGGAGAACAACTACGAGCAGTACTTC. It specifies CASGQENNYEQYF.

The chain employs TRBV13 and TRBJ1-4; D gene unclear. Trimming left V 5 bases short and J 0 bases short, with 19 bases between. This CDR3 contains 18 residues. Germline CDR1 PRHDT, CDR2 FYEKMQ (reference sequence). CDR3 nucleotide sequence: TGTGCCAGCAGCAAATATCCTAGAGGAGCTCCAACTAATGAAAAACTGTTTTTT. As protein: CASSKYPRGAPTNEKLFF.

The V and J genes are TRBV13 and TRBJ2-7, with 8 positions matching TRBD2. V shed 4 bases, J shed 7 bases, and the junction held 18 bases outside the gene matches. The CDR3 length is 17 residues. Per germline, CDR1 PRHDT and CDR2 FYEKMQ (reference sequence). CDR3 region: CASSSTSDGGAFGEQYF. The CDR3 DNA sequence: TGTGCCAGCAGCTCTACGAGCGACGGGGGGGCCTTTGGTGAGCAGTACTTC.

The V and J genes are TRBV19 and TRBJ2-4; 7 bases match TRBD1. V dropped 5 bases and J dropped 0; count of bases not matched to a gene: 10. This CDR3 has 17 residues. Germline-derived CDR1 and CDR2 are LNHDA and SQIVND (reference sequence). The CDR3 bases are TGTGCCAGTAGTTTTATCCCGGGACAGTTAGCCAAAAACATTCAGTACTTC. This sequence encodes CASSFIPGQLAKNIQYF.

The genes are TRBV2 and TRBJ2-2; D unresolved. V gave up 7 bases and J gave up 0 bases, with 9 bases separating them. Germline V gene lookup returns CDR1 SNHLY and CDR2 FYNNEI. The CDR3 is 14 residues long. This chain's CDR3 is CASNDGANTGELFF. The DNA of the CDR3 is TGTGCCAGCAATGACGGCGCGAACACCGGGGAGCTGTTTTTT.

The rearrangement uses TRBV15 and TRBJ2-3; D assignment may be TRBD1 or TRBD2 (5 bases each). The germline V gene encodes CDR1 LNHNV and CDR2 YYDKDF (reference sequence). The V and J ends lost 0 bases and 1 base respectively, with 17 bases between them. The CDR3 contains 18 residues. This CDR3 reads CATSREYPGTSGTDTQYF. Here the CDR3 DNA reads TGTGCCACCAGCAGAGAGTACCCCGGGACCTCGGGCACAGATACGCAGTATTTT.

The V and J genes are TRBV6-6 and TRBJ2-7; tentative D call: TRBD2 (6 bases). This CDR3 is 12 amino acids long. Germline values: CDR1 MNHNY, CDR2 SVGAGI (reference sequence). Trimming pared 7 bases from V and 5 bases from J, leaving 12 bases between. The CDR3 loop is CASKEGNHEQYF. The CDR3 DNA sequence: TGTGCCAGCAAGGAGGGCAACCACGAGCAGTACTTC.